Listed here are 30 T cell receptor beta chains from one sample, sequenced in a study of blood T cell repertoires in COVID-19. The repertoire was sequenced with immunoSEQ multiplex PCR; TCRdb's copy has only in-frame clones and lacks some. This table holds about 70,000 clones, about 68% found once. Sample: peripheral blood. The receptors derive from a woman in her sixties or seventies with acute or convalescent COVID-19.

V and J are TRBV12-3 or TRBV12-4 and TRBJ1-1; a weak D match, TRBD1 (6 bases). The CDR3 totals 13 residues. With 5 bases removed from V and 7 bases from J, the gap between germline ends came to 14 bases. CDR3 bases: TGTGCCAGCAGTCCGCGACAGGCCCTTGAAGCTTTCTTT. Its translation: CASSPRQALEAFF.

The V gene is TRBV30, the J gene TRBJ1-1; D possibly corresponds to TRBD1 (5 bases). The CDR3 covers 14 residues. The V gene's germline CDR1 is GTSNPN and CDR2 SVGIG (reference sequence). The ends were cut back, 1 base at V and 2 bases at J, with 11 bases in the middle. CDR3 sequence reads: CAWSAGNPNTEAFF. The CDR3 nucleotides read TGTGCCTGGAGTGCAGGGAACCCAAACACTGAAGCTTTCTTT.

This chain joins TRBV10-3 and TRBJ1-5; tentative D call: TRBD1 (5 bases). Germline-derived CDR1 and CDR2 are ENHRY and SYGVKD. The ends were cut back, 6 bases at V and 6 bases at J, with 12 bases in the middle. The CDR3 length is 13 residues. CDR3 amino acids: CAISPGSTQPQHF. CDR3 nucleotide sequence: TGTGCCATCAGCCCAGGGTCCACTCAGCCCCAGCATTTT.

This rearrangement joins TRBV7-3 to TRBJ2-5; D gene unclear. V was pared by 2 bases and J by 0 bases, with 4 bases between. Germline CDR1 is SGHTA and CDR2 is FQGTGA. This CDR3 comprises 13 residues. The DNA of the CDR3 is TGTGCCAGCAGCTTAGGCTACCAAGAGACCCAGTACTTC. Amino acid sequence: CASSLGYQETQYF.

This CDR3 reads CAISESDRGNSPLHF. In DNA form, the CDR3 reads TGTGCCATCAGTGAGTCGGACAGGGGAAATTCACCCCTCCACTTT. The genes are TRBV10-3 and TRBJ1-6; TRBD1 aligns across 9 bases. Germline CDR1 ENHRY, CDR2 SYGVKD. V lost 0 bases and J lost 7; bases outside the gene matches: 1. CDR3 length: 15 residues.

The table lists this clone with a few counts. This sequence joins TRBV29-1 and TRBJ2-1, with a tentative D call TRBD2 (6 bases). There are 15 residues in the CDR3. CDR1 SQVTM and CDR2 ANQGSEA come from the germline V gene. The V gene lost 8 bases and the J gene lost 0 bases, with 17 bases spanning the gap. The CDR3 nucleotides are TGCAGCCTCCTTATCCGGGAGAGCTCCTACAATGAGCAGTTCTTC. Protein product: CSLLIRESSYNEQFF.

This clone was picked up one time. The chain uses TRBV18 and TRBJ2-5; the D gene is possibly TRBD2 (7 bases). The CDR3 spans 15 residues. The V gene's germline CDR1 is KGHSH and CDR2 LQKENI. V dropped 1 base and J dropped 5 bases, with 14 bases sitting between them. CDR3 region: CASSPLRGARETQYF. In nucleotides, the CDR3 is TGTGCCAGCTCACCACTCCGGGGGGCCAGGGAGACCCAGTACTTC.

The chain links TRBV9 to TRBJ2-1, with D possibly being TRBD2 (5 bases). The CDR3 has 15 amino acids. Germline V gives CDR1 SGDLS, CDR2 YYNGEE. The V gene lost 5 bases and the J gene lost 0 bases, with 12 bases spanning the gap. The CDR3 loop is CASSPSGNSYNEQFF. The DNA for the CDR3 is TGTGCCAGCAGTCCCAGCGGAAACTCCTACAATGAGCAGTTCTTC.

The chain combines TRBV27 with TRBJ2-7, with TRBD1 as a possible D gene (6 bases). The V and J ends lost 5 bases and 4 bases respectively, with 18 bases between them. The germline gives CDR1 MNHEY, CDR2 SMNVEV (reference sequence). This CDR3 spans 15 amino acids. CDR3 region: CASSPDSWGRYEQYF. CDR3 sequence (DNA): TGTGCCAGCAGTCCGGACAGTTGGGGCCGTTACGAGCAGTACTTC.

The genes are TRBV6-5 and TRBJ1-5; tentative D call: TRBD1 (6 bases). Germline CDR1 is MNHEY and CDR2 is SVGAGI. The V and J ends lost 6 bases and 2 bases respectively, with 11 bases between them. The CDR3 contains 14 residues. The CDR3 loop reads CASSKQGGNQPQHF. The CDR3 DNA reads TGTGCCAGCAGCAAACAGGGAGGCAATCAGCCCCAGCATTTT.

This sequence joins TRBV5-4 and TRBJ1-2; tentative D call: TRBD1 (5 bases). Germline V CDR1 and CDR2: SGHNT, YYREEE (reference sequence). The CDR3 loop spans 14 amino acids. Trimming removed 7 bases at V and 0 bases at J, with 13 bases between. As DNA, the CDR3 is TGTGCCAGCCGGGGGAGTCCTGCTAACTATGGCTACACCTTC. It specifies CASRGSPANYGYTF.

This clone was detected only a few times. This chain uses TRBV7-2 with TRBJ2-3; a weak D match, TRBD2 (6 bases). V lost 1 base and J 6 bases, leaving 20 bases between the germline ends. CDR1 and CDR2 (germline): SGHTA, FQGNSA. The CDR3 totals 17 residues. The chain's CDR3 is CASSLVWWAGRRDTQYF. Written as DNA, the CDR3 is TGTGCCAGCAGCTTAGTATGGTGGGCGGGGCGCCGGGATACGCAGTATTTT. Based on the CDR3 plus reference TRBV7-2 and TRBJ2-3, the full variable domain is GAGVSQSPSNKVTEKGKDVELRCDPISGHTALYWYRQSLGQGLEFLIYFQGNSAPDKSGLPSDRFSAERTGGSVSTLTIQRTQQEDSAVYLCASSLVWWAGRRDTQYFGPGTRLTVL.

This clone has just one count. The J gene is TRBJ1-1, the V gene TRBV27, with D maybe TRBD1 (5 bases). Trimming took off 4 bases at V and 6 bases at J, with 21 bases between the two ends. Germline CDR1 MNHEY, CDR2 SMNVEV (reference sequence). The CDR3 extends over 16 amino acids. The CDR3 spells CASSSPRGLRGAEAFF. The CDR3 DNA reads TGTGCCAGCAGTTCACCCCGGGGACTCCGAGGGGCTGAAGCTTTCTTT.

J is TRBJ1-2 and V is TRBV2; the D gene is possibly TRBD1 (6 bases). Germline V lookup: CDR1 SNHLY, CDR2 FYNNEI. CDR3 length equals 13 residues. The V end was cut by 6 bases, the J end by 5 bases, with 13 bases between. The CDR3 protein is CASRSGVEYGYTF. CDR3 coding DNA: TGTGCCAGCAGGTCAGGGGTCGAGTATGGCTACACCTTC.

Here the CDR3 reads CASSLNSKSEQYF. The CDR3 nucleotides are TGTGCCAGCAGCTTAAACAGTAAAAGCGAGCAGTACTTC. The V gene is TRBV7-7, the J gene TRBJ2-7; D gene unclear. V was clipped by 2 bases and J by 6 bases, with 11 bases between them. The CDR3 covers 13 residues. CDR1 and CDR2 (germline): SSHAT, FNYEAQ (reference sequence).

The chain carries TRBV10-3 and TRBJ2-5; D is possibly TRBD2 (6 bases). Deletions cut 4 bases from V and 4 bases from J, with 10 bases between. Germline loops: CDR1 ENHRY, CDR2 SYGVKD. This CDR3 comprises 13 residues. DNA of the CDR3: TGTGCCATCAGTGGACTAGAGGTAGAGACCCAGTACTTC. Translation: CAISGLEVETQYF.

V usage is TRBV29-1 and J usage is TRBJ2-5, with 9 bases matching TRBD2. The CDR3 is 14 amino acids. The J segment lost 2 bases and the V segment lost 3 bases, leaving 4 bases of the junction unmatched. The germline V gene encodes CDR1 SQVTM and CDR2 ANQGSEA. The CDR3 reads CSVDSLAGQETQYF. In DNA form, the CDR3 reads TGCAGCGTTGATAGCCTAGCGGGGCAAGAGACCCAGTACTTC.

The chain joins TRBV5-1 to TRBJ2-3; TRBD1 aligns across 8 bases. Looked up from germline, CDR1 is SGHRS and CDR2 is YFSETQ. The CDR3 runs to 16 residues. With V trimmed by 0 bases and J by 1 base, 4 bases remained unmatched. CDR3 DNA: TGCGCCAGCAGCTTGGCCGACAGGGGAGGCACAGATACGCAGTATTTT. Translating gives CASSLADRGGTDTQYF.

The V gene is TRBV5-6, the J gene TRBJ2-7; 11 positions agree with TRBD1. The CDR3 runs 16 residues. CDR1 is SGHDT, CDR2 YYEEEE, per germline. V trimming: 0 bases; J trimming: 8 bases; junction bases outside the gene matches: 10. In nucleotides, the CDR3 is TGTGCCAGCAGCTTGGCCCCGGGACAGGGGGTTTCGCAGCAGTACTTC. It translates to CASSLAPGQGVSQQYF. Drawing the rest from reference TRBV5-6 and TRBJ2-7, the complete variable domain is DAGVTQSPTHLIKTRGQQVTLRCSPKSGHDTVSWYQQALGQGPQFIFQYYEEEERQRGNFPDRFSGHQFPNYSSELNVNALLLGDSALYLCASSLAPGQGVSQQYFGPGTRLTVT.

The genes are TRBV2 and TRBJ1-6; a weak D match, TRBD1 (6 bases). The CDR3 totals 14 residues. The germline gives CDR1 SNHLY, CDR2 FYNNEI. Between the trimmed V and J ends, which lost 2 bases and 7 bases, there was a span of 9 bases. CDR3 region: CASSEIGTNSPLHF. The CDR3, as DNA: TGTGCCAGCAGTGAAATCGGGACAAATTCACCCCTCCACTTT.

The chain uses TRBV4-3 and TRBJ2-4; possible D gene TRBD2, 5 bases. Trimming removed 0 bases from V and 0 bases from J, with 21 bases in between. This CDR3 is built from 20 residues. Germline CDR1 and CDR2: LGHNA and YSLEER. CDR3 amino acids: CASSQDYRYPGLVAKNIQYF. CDR3 DNA: TGCGCCAGCAGCCAAGATTACAGATACCCGGGGTTAGTAGCCAAAAACATTCAGTACTTC.

V and J are TRBV4-3 and TRBJ2-7, with no clear D. V lost 0 bases, J lost 2 bases, and 11 bases lay in between. The CDR3 is made up of 15 amino acids. Germline V gives CDR1 LGHNA, CDR2 YSLEER. For the CDR3, the DNA is TGCGCCAGCAGCCAAGATCAGGAACCAACCTACGAGCAGTACTTC. As protein: CASSQDQEPTYEQYF.

This clone was seen only once. The chain recombines TRBV29-1 with TRBJ1-1; TRBD1 matches at 8 bases. This CDR3 has 11 amino acids. Germline V gene data show CDR1 as SQVTM and CDR2 as ANQGSEA. With 7 bases clipped from V and 7 bases from J, the junction kept 5 bases outside the gene matches. In DNA, the CDR3 is TGCAGCGGTGGACAGGGCCTTGAAGCTTTCTTT. Translating it yields CSGGQGLEAFF.

The V and J genes are TRBV7-8 and TRBJ1-1, with D perhaps matching TRBD1 (6 bases). There are 14 residues in the CDR3. Trimming took off 5 bases at V and 3 bases at J, with 13 bases between the two ends. The V gene's germline CDR1 is SGHVS and CDR2 FQNEAQ. This CDR3 is CASSDKTGHTEAFF. CDR3 nucleotide sequence: TGTGCCAGCAGCGATAAGACAGGCCACACTGAAGCTTTCTTT. Variable domain in full (rest from reference TRBV7-8 and TRBJ1-1): GAGVSQSPRYKVAKRGQDVALRCDPISGHVSLFWYQQALGQGPEFLTYFQNEAQLDKSGLPSDRFFAERPEGSVSTLKIQRTQQEDSAVYLCASSDKTGHTEAFFGQGTRLTVV.

This sequence joins TRBV5-1 and TRBJ1-3, with TRBD1 matching 8 bases. With 0 bases clipped from V and 0 bases from J, the junction kept 11 bases outside the gene matches. The CDR3 is 19 residues long. CDR1 is SGHRS and CDR2 is YFSETQ in the germline V gene. Here the CDR3 reads CASSLASPGTGFSGNTIYF. The CDR3 coding sequence is TGCGCCAGCAGCTTGGCGTCCCCCGGGACAGGCTTCTCTGGAAACACCATATATTTT.

The chain links TRBV9 to TRBJ1-1; 7 bases are shared with TRBD1. Germline-derived CDR1 and CDR2 are SGDLS and YYNGEE. V was pared by 3 bases and J by 6 bases, with 14 bases of the junction left unmatched. CDR3 length equals 16 residues. In DNA form, the CDR3 reads TGTGCCAGCAGCGGAGACAGGGTAATCGGGAAGGCTGAAGCTTTCTTT. This sequence encodes CASSGDRVIGKAEAFF.

The chain links TRBV19 to TRBJ1-2; 7 bases map to TRBD1. Germline V gene data show CDR1 as LNHDA and CDR2 as SQIVND (reference sequence). J was trimmed by 0 bases and V by 3 bases; bases with no gene match: 10. The CDR3 has 17 residues. CDR3 sequence: CASSIPTGKGSNYGYTF. In DNA, the CDR3 is TGTGCCAGTAGTATCCCGACAGGGAAAGGTTCTAACTATGGCTACACCTTC.

The J gene is TRBJ2-7, the V gene TRBV6-5; D is possibly TRBD2 (5 bases). In germline, CDR1 is MNHEY, CDR2 SVGAGI. Trimming cost V 6 bases and J 6 bases, with 15 bases left between them. The CDR3 has 13 residues. The CDR3 DNA sequence: TGTGCCAGCAGCCGAGCGAGCGCGGGCGAGCAGTACTTC. Translation: CASSRASAGEQYF.

This chain joins TRBV5-5 and TRBJ2-7; D may be TRBD1 (6 bases). Looked up from germline, CDR1 is SGHKS and CDR2 is YYEKEE (reference sequence). CDR3 length: 15 amino acids. The V end lost 4 bases, the J end lost 1 base, and 15 bases lay between the germline ends. The CDR3 loop is CASSEGTTRSYEQYF. For the CDR3, the DNA is TGTGCCAGCAGCGAAGGGACAACGCGTTCCTACGAGCAGTACTTC.

A single count supports this clone. The chain carries TRBV2 and TRBJ2-1; possibly TRBD2 for D (6 bases). This CDR3 comprises 15 residues. V was shortened by 6 bases and J by 5 bases, with 17 bases between the two germline ends. Looked up from germline, CDR1 is SNHLY and CDR2 is FYNNEI. The CDR3 coding sequence is TGTGCCAGCAGCCCCGGGGCGGGGAACCACAATGAGCAGTTCTTC. Translated, it gives CASSPGAGNHNEQFF.